This section outlines one T cell receptor beta chain sequence together with its context. The antigen is undetermined. The sample is drawn from a study of T cell responses to AZD1222 COVID-19 vaccine. Notes on the study in general: Dominant CD4 TCR responses targeted spike regions 160-218 and 743-854. Reportedly, nearly half of unique spike TCRs recognized epitopes outside B.1.351/B.1.1.7 mutations. Females outnumbered males among donors, who were mostly white British; clonal diversity was possibly underestimated. Repertoires in all cases were sampled only once the peak T cell response had passed.

TCRdb's copy holds only in-frame clones and misses some; the assay was immunoSEQ multiplex PCR. There are 130,000 to 150,000 clones in the sample; about 93% occur only once, and about 3% lies in the top ten. This CDR3 is 14 amino acids long. Germline CDR1 is SEHNR and CDR2 is FQNEAQ (reference sequence). With V trimmed by 5 bases and J by 2 bases, 6 bases remained unmatched. J is TRBJ2-7 and V is TRBV7-9, with 7 positions matching TRBD1. The receptor's source is an adult in good health. The sample consisted of peripheral blood, taken on day 0 of MenACWY control vaccination. CDR3 residues: CASSNRDSTYEQYF. CDR3 in DNA: TGTGCCAGCAGCAACCGGGACAGTACCTACGAGCAGTACTTC.